The 12 T cell receptor beta chains listed next were all sequenced from one sample in a study of T cell responses to AZD1222 COVID-19 vaccine. Data came from immunoSEQ multiplex PCR; TCRdb stores just in-frame clones and leaves some out. The table lists approximately 75,000 clones, about nine tenths of them singletons, with around 20% in the top ten. The sample here was peripheral blood, taken 28 days after the second AZD1222 dose. Receptors were obtained from an adult who received the AZD1222 COVID-19 vaccine.

V usage is TRBV28 and J usage is TRBJ1-1; D gene uncertain. This CDR3 spans 14 amino acids. Germline V gives CDR1 MDHEN, CDR2 SYDVKM. V gave up 2 bases and J gave up 3 bases, with 10 bases separating them. CDR3 DNA sequence: TGTGCCAGCAGTTTAAGGCCAACTTACACTGAAGCTTTCTTT. It codes for CASSLRPTYTEAFF.

The chain carries TRBV6-5 and TRBJ1-5; TRBD1 matches 7 bases. Germline-derived CDR1 and CDR2 are MNHEY and SVGAGI. The CDR3 consists of 14 residues. With V trimmed by 6 bases and J by 7 bases, 9 bases remained unmatched. CDR3 bases: TGTGCCAGCAGATATGACAGGGAATACCAGCCCCAGCATTTT. Translated: CASRYDREYQPQHF.

The V and J genes are TRBV3-1 (or the pseudogene TRBV3-2) and TRBJ1-2; D is possibly TRBD1 (5 bases). CDR1 is LGHDT and CDR2 is YNNKEL in the germline V gene (reference sequence). V was clipped by 0 bases and J by 7 bases, with 15 bases between them. CDR3 length: 15 residues. The CDR3: CASSQESSGRGGYTF. The DNA for the CDR3 is TGTGCCAGCAGCCAAGAATCTTCAGGGAGGGGTGGCTACACCTTC.

This clone was counted between two and nine times. The V call is TRBV7-2, the J call TRBJ2-3, with D perhaps matching TRBD2 (5 bases). Deletions cut 3 bases from V and 2 bases from J, with 9 bases between. CDR1 is SGHTA, CDR2 FQGNSA, per germline. The CDR3 loop spans 14 amino acids. CDR3 sequence: CASSFSDTTDTQYF. CDR3 DNA sequence: TGTGCCAGCAGCTTTAGCGATACCACAGATACGCAGTATTTT.

This clone was recorded only once. This chain links TRBV15 with TRBJ1-2; D uncertain. This CDR3 has 16 amino acids. Germline CDR1 is LNHNV and CDR2 is YYDKDF (reference sequence). Trimming removed 0 bases at V and 8 bases at J, with 19 bases between. The CDR3 bases are TGTGCCACCAGCAGAGATTTGGCAGGTAGCGGCCGGGGCTACACCTTC. The encoded protein is CATSRDLAGSGRGYTF.

The chain is built from TRBV29-1 and TRBJ2-7; TRBD1 is a possible D gene (5 bases). Trimming removed 7 bases from V and 3 bases from J, with 13 bases in between. The CDR3 has 12 amino acids. In germline, CDR1 is SQVTM, CDR2 ANQGSEA. This CDR3 is CSANTGLYEQYF. DNA of the CDR3: TGCAGCGCAAACACAGGTCTCTACGAGCAGTACTTC.

This clone has just a few counts. CDR3 sequence (DNA): TGTGCCAGCAGTTTAGATAAGATGCAAGCTTTCTTT. Encoded protein: CASSLDKMQAFF. The chain joins TRBV28 to TRBJ1-1; D unclear. This CDR3 is 12 amino acids long. Germline V gene data show CDR1 as MDHEN and CDR2 as SYDVKM. V was pared by 2 bases and J by 9 bases, with 10 bases between.

The chain joins TRBV28 to TRBJ1-3; D gene uncertain. Looked up from germline, CDR1 is MDHEN and CDR2 is SYDVKM. Trimming pared 3 bases from V and 0 bases from J, leaving 12 bases between. The CDR3 loop spans 16 amino acids. The CDR3 here is CASSLVGSYSGNTIYF. The DNA of the CDR3 is TGTGCCAGCAGTTTGGTAGGGAGTTACTCTGGAAACACCATATATTTT.

The J gene is TRBJ2-6, the V gene TRBV11-2; D is unresolved. V was pared by 1 base and J by 2 bases, with 15 bases between. Per germline, CDR1 SGHAT and CDR2 FQNNGV. The CDR3 has 18 residues. CDR3 protein: CASSLGSPFRPGANVLTF. The CDR3, as DNA: TGTGCCAGCAGCTTAGGGTCCCCATTCCGGCCTGGGGCCAACGTCCTGACTTTC.

This clone was observed once. V usage is TRBV27 and J usage is TRBJ2-4, with TRBD1 matching 10 bases. The germline CDR1 and CDR2 sequences are MNHEY and SMNVEV (reference sequence). This CDR3 has 14 residues. V dropped 6 bases and J dropped 7; count of bases not matched to a gene: 6. CDR3 amino acids: CASRSLTGGNIQYF. CDR3 nucleotides: TGTGCCAGCAGATCCCTGACAGGGGGCAACATTCAGTACTTC.

The rearrangement links TRBV7-3 to TRBJ2-7; 7 bases fit TRBD1. In germline, CDR1 is SGHTA, CDR2 FQGTGA. Trimming took 0 bases from V and 2 from J; bases not matched to a gene: 1. The CDR3 contains 14 residues. The DNA of the CDR3 is TGTGCCAGCAGCTTAACAGGGGGCACCTACGAGCAGTACTTC. This gives the protein CASSLTGGTYEQYF.

The chain joins TRBV3-1 (or the pseudogene TRBV3-2) to TRBJ2-5, with 11 bases lining up with TRBD2. Germline V CDR1 and CDR2: LGHDT, YNNKEL (reference sequence). J gave up 1 base and V 6 bases, and 7 bases lay outside the gene matches. The length of the CDR3 is 16 residues. The CDR3 region has the DNA TGTGCCAGCAGTGGATGGACTAGCGGGTCCCAAGAGACCCAGTACTTC. Protein product: CASSGWTSGSQETQYF.